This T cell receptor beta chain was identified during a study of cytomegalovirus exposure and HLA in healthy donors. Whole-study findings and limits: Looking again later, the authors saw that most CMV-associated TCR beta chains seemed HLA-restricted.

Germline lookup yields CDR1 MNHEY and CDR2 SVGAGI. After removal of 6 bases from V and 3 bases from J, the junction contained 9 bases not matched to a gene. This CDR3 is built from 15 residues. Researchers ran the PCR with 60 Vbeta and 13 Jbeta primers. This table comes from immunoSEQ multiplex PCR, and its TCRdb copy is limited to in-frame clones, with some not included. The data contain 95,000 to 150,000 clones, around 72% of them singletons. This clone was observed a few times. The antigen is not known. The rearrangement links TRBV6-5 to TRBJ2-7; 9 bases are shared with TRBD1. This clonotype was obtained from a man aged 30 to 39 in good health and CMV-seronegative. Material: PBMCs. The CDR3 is CASRSWTGANYEQYF. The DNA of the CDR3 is TGTGCCAGCAGGTCCTGGACAGGGGCTAACTACGAGCAGTACTTC.